The clone carrying this T cell receptor beta chain was observed many times. This entry comes from a study of blood T cell repertoires in COVID-19. Study-level background: The study drew acute and convalescent COVID-19 samples from the United States, Italy and Spain. PBMCs, B-cell-depleted T cells, or T cells provided the cDNA or gDNA that made up the material.

V was pared by 5 bases and J by 6 bases, with 8 bases of the junction left unmatched. CDR3 length equals 17 residues. The germline V gene encodes CDR1 SEHNR and CDR2 FQNEAQ (reference sequence). Authors' analysis steps: Cell counts per sample came from amplifying reference gene primers. The protocol was immunoSEQ multiplex PCR, while the TCRdb copy is restricted to in-frame clones and leaves out a portion. V, J and clone size are those of that table, while D and trimming were read from the DNA. The repertoire holds under 250,000 clones, with about 88% as singletons. Sequenced sample: peripheral blood. This receptor was obtained from a middle-aged man who had recovered from COVID-19. The chain carries TRBV7-9 and TRBJ2-3; 16 nucleotides line up with TRBD2. The CDR3: CASSPGTSGGAMDTQYF. The CDR3, as DNA: TGTGCCAGCAGCCCAGGGACTAGCGGGGGGGCCATGGATACGCAGTATTTT.